Each of the 10 T cell receptor beta chains below was sequenced from the same sample in a study of blood T cell repertoires in COVID-19. Measured with immunoSEQ multiplex PCR; TCRdb has only the in-frame clones, and not every one. The sample contains fewer than 400,000 clones, roughly nine tenths of which appear only once. The source material was PBMCs or T cells enriched from blood (not recorded which). The receptors come from a woman aged 25 to 45 who had recovered from COVID-19.

The gene calls are TRBV19 and TRBJ2-5; 10 nucleotides agree with TRBD2. The ends lost 5 bases at V and 1 base at J; junction bases unmatched: 4. Looked up from germline, CDR1 is LNHDA and CDR2 is SQIVND (reference sequence). The CDR3 totals 15 residues. The CDR3 region is CASSSASGSQETQYF. The CDR3 DNA follows: TGTGCCAGTAGTTCGGCTAGCGGGAGCCAAGAGACCCAGTACTTC.

The V gene is TRBV5-4, the J gene TRBJ2-1, with D perhaps matching TRBD1 (6 bases). Germline lookup yields CDR1 SGHNT and CDR2 YYREEE (reference sequence). Between the trimmed V and J ends, which lost 4 bases and 0 bases, there was a span of 14 bases. This CDR3 is 16 amino acids long. The CDR3 DNA reads as TGTGCCAGCAGCCCCCAGGGGCCAAGCTCCTACAATGAGCAGTTCTTC. It codes for CASSPQGPSSYNEQFF.

This clone was detected only once. The genes are TRBV7-9 and TRBJ2-2, with unresolved D. V dropped 6 bases and J dropped 0 bases, with 5 bases sitting between them. This CDR3 is 13 amino acids long. The germline CDR1 and CDR2 sequences are SEHNR and FQNEAQ (reference sequence). The CDR3 spells CASRSSNTGELFF. DNA of the CDR3: TGTGCCAGCAGGTCGTCGAACACCGGGGAGCTGTTTTTT.

This clone was detected only a few times. The chain is built from TRBV3-1 (or the pseudogene TRBV3-2) and TRBJ2-7, with TRBD1 matching 8 bases. The CDR3 runs to 13 residues. Germline assignment: CDR1 LGHDT and CDR2 YNNKEL (reference sequence). V was pared by 5 bases and J by 3 bases, with 3 bases of the junction left unmatched. This CDR3 is CASSKQGGYEQYF. The CDR3 DNA sequence: TGTGCCAGCAGCAAACAGGGGGGCTACGAGCAGTACTTC.

This chain joins TRBV11-2 and TRBJ2-1, with 9 bases that match TRBD2. The CDR3 extends over 15 amino acids. J lost 4 bases, V lost 4 bases, and 5 bases had no gene match. Germline CDR1 SGHAT, CDR2 FQNNGV. CDR3 protein: CASSYSGGPYNEQFF. CDR3 bases: TGTGCCAGCAGCTATAGCGGGGGTCCATACAATGAGCAGTTCTTC. The full variable domain, completed using reference TRBV11-2 and TRBJ2-1, is EAGVAQSPRYKIIEKRQSVAFWCNPISGHATLYWYQQILGQGPKLLIQFQNNGVVDDSQLPKDRFSAERLKGVDSTLKIQPAKLEDSAVYLCASSYSGGPYNEQFFGPGTRLTVL.

The table lists this clone with a count of one. The chain links TRBV5-6 to TRBJ1-2; weak D call: TRBD1 (6 bases). The CDR3 has 12 amino acids. V lost 4 bases to trimming and J lost 7 bases, with 11 bases between them. Germline V CDR1 and CDR2: SGHDT, YYEEEE. The CDR3 DNA follows: TGTGCCAGCAGCCCGCAGGGGTTTGGCTACACCTTC. Its protein product is CASSPQGFGYTF.

This clone was observed a handful of times. The rearrangement links TRBV11-2 to TRBJ2-7, with D perhaps matching TRBD1 (5 bases). CDR3 length: 15 residues. V was shortened by 2 bases and J by 6 bases, with 17 bases between the two germline ends. Looked up from germline, CDR1 is SGHAT and CDR2 is FQNNGV. This CDR3 is CASSLQRGGRGEQYF. CDR3 coding DNA: TGTGCCAGCAGCTTACAAAGGGGCGGTAGGGGCGAGCAGTACTTC.

The rearrangement links TRBV5-1 to TRBJ2-7, with TRBD2 matching over 7 bases. The V gene end was trimmed by 3 bases and the J gene end by 4 bases; junction bases not matched to a gene: 7. Germline V gives CDR1 SGHRS, CDR2 YFSETQ. There are 14 residues in the CDR3. The CDR3 here is CASSWGGSQYEQYF. The CDR3 region has the DNA TGCGCCAGCAGCTGGGGGGGAAGTCAATACGAGCAGTACTTC.

The chain links TRBV19 to TRBJ1-2; the match to TRBD1 covers 8 bases. Germline CDR1 LNHDA, CDR2 SQIVND (reference sequence). This CDR3 is 14 amino acids long. The trim removed 5 bases at V and 8 bases at J, leaving 10 bases unmatched. CDR3 region: CASSHGQGDYGYTF. The CDR3 coding sequence is TGTGCCAGTAGTCACGGACAGGGTGATTACGGCTACACCTTC.

The chain employs TRBV28 and TRBJ1-4, with D maybe TRBD1 (6 bases). This CDR3 contains 16 residues. V lost 2 bases to trimming and J lost 8 bases, with 18 bases between them. Germline lookup yields CDR1 MDHEN and CDR2 SYDVKM. The CDR3 sequence: CASSLGIRQALEKLFF. CDR3 DNA sequence: TGTGCCAGCAGTTTAGGGATCCGACAGGCTTTGGAAAAACTGTTTTTT. The variable domain in full, with the rest retrieved from reference TRBV28 and TRBJ1-4, is DVKVTQSSRYLVKRTGEKVFLECVQDMDHENMFWYRQDPGLGLRLIYFSYDVKMKEKGDIPEGYSVSREKKERFSLILESASTNQTSMYLCASSLGIRQALEKLFFGSGTQLSVL.